One sample yielded the 20 T cell receptor beta chains listed below, sequenced in a study of T cell changes during pregnancy in multiple sclerosis. Data came from immunoSEQ multiplex PCR; TCRdb stores just in-frame clones and leaves some out. Of about 110,000 clones in the sample, 80% to 95% were seen once. Sequencing was performed on peripheral blood, taken after pregnancy. These receptors were taken from a female donor with multiple sclerosis, enrolled in a pregnancy study.

This chain links TRBV6-1 with TRBJ1-2; D gene unclear. Trimming removed 7 bases at V and 0 bases at J, with 15 bases between. The CDR3 consists of 15 residues. CDR1 and CDR2 (germline): MNHNS, SASEGT. CDR3 region: CASNKQSLTNYGYTF. As DNA, the CDR3 is TGTGCCAGCAACAAACAGTCCCTAACTAACTATGGCTACACCTTC.

The V gene is TRBV28, the J gene TRBJ2-3; 8 nucleotides line up with TRBD2. CDR3 size: 18 residues. The V segment lost 7 bases and the J segment 0 bases; nucleotides outside the gene matches: 15. Germline V lookup: CDR1 MDHEN, CDR2 SYDVKM. The CDR3 loop is CASTGGRGLPFSTDTQYF. For the CDR3, the DNA is TGTGCCAGCACGGGGGGGCGCGGGTTACCTTTTAGCACAGATACGCAGTATTTT.

The chain has TRBV7-2 and TRBJ2-2; 8 bases are a match to TRBD1. CDR1 and CDR2 from the germline V gene are SGHTA and FQGNSA. V dropped 5 bases and J dropped 4; count of bases not matched to a gene: 6. This CDR3 is built from 15 residues. As DNA, the CDR3 is TGTGCCAGCAGCCTCGACAGGGGAGGCACCGGGGAGCTGTTTTTT. Protein: CASSLDRGGTGELFF.

The CDR3 is CASQSTGPYGYTF. In nucleotides, the CDR3 is TGTGCCAGCCAGTCAACAGGCCCCTATGGCTACACCTTC. The rearrangement uses TRBV28 and TRBJ1-2, with D possibly being TRBD1 (5 bases). The CDR3 has 13 residues. Trimming removed 8 bases from V and 4 bases from J, with 14 bases in between. Per the germline V gene, CDR1 is MDHEN and CDR2 is SYDVKM.

The genes are TRBV6-1 and TRBJ2-7, with 8 bases lining up with TRBD1. V shed 6 bases and J 4 bases; nucleotides not matched to a gene: 8. The length of the CDR3 is 14 residues. CDR1 and CDR2 from the germline V gene are MNHNS and SASEGT. The CDR3 spells CASRDRARSYEQYF. CDR3 coding DNA: TGTGCCAGCAGGGACAGGGCTCGGTCTTACGAGCAGTACTTC.

The chain employs TRBV15 and TRBJ2-1; D might be TRBD2 (6 bases). V lost 0 bases, J lost 10 bases, and 7 bases lay in between. CDR3 size: 12 residues. Germline V gives CDR1 LNHNV, CDR2 YYDKDF (reference sequence). CDR3 residues: CATSRELAEQFF. In DNA, the CDR3 is TGTGCCACCAGCAGAGAGCTAGCGGAGCAGTTCTTC.

This rearrangement joins TRBV9 to TRBJ1-3, with D possibly TRBD1 on 5 matching bases. CDR1 and CDR2 from the germline V gene are SGDLS and YYNGEE. V was shortened by 3 bases and J by 2 bases, with 18 bases between the two germline ends. This CDR3 spans 17 amino acids. CDR3 sequence reads: CASSAGRGEVAGNTIYF. The CDR3 DNA follows: TGTGCCAGCAGCGCCGGGAGAGGGGAAGTGGCTGGAAACACCATATATTTT.

The table lists this clone with many counts. V gene TRBV6-1 combines with J gene TRBJ1-5, with D perhaps matching TRBD1 (6 bases). The CDR3 extends over 13 amino acids. The V gene's germline CDR1 is MNHNS and CDR2 SASEGT. V shed 6 bases and J shed 9 bases, with 15 bases lying between them. The CDR3, as DNA: TGTGCCAGCAGGGACAGTCCGGAATTGCCCCAGCATTTT. Translation: CASRDSPELPQHF.

This chain joins TRBV9 and TRBJ2-2; 12 nucleotides match TRBD2. This CDR3 region has 18 residues. The germline V gene has CDR1 SGDLS and CDR2 YYNGEE. The V gene end was trimmed by 4 bases and the J gene end by 0 bases; junction bases not matched to a gene: 7. The CDR3 DNA is TGTGCCAGCAGCCCCAGACTAGCGGGAGCCGCGAACACCGGGGAGCTGTTTTTT. Protein product: CASSPRLAGAANTGELFF.

The J gene is TRBJ2-7, the V gene TRBV21-1; the table's TRBD1 call for D was not verified on the DNA. TRBV21-1 is designated a pseudogene. The CDR3 contains 11 residues. Here the CDR3 DNA reads TGTGCCAGCAGCGGTAGGGGCGAGCAGTACTTC. This codes for CASSGRGEQYF.

The gene calls are TRBV5-8 and TRBJ1-3; 8 nucleotides align to TRBD1. Germline loops: CDR1 SGHTS, CDR2 YDEGEE. The V segment lost 4 bases and the J segment 2 bases; nucleotides outside the gene matches: 2. CDR3 length: 14 residues. The CDR3 loop reads CASSRTGTGNTIYF. The CDR3 DNA follows: TGTGCCAGCAGCCGGACAGGGACTGGAAACACCATATATTTT.

This clone was counted between two and nine times. V is TRBV7-9 and J is TRBJ1-5; 11 bases are shared with TRBD1. V shed 4 bases, J shed 1 base, and the junction held 3 bases outside the gene matches. Looked up from germline, CDR1 is SEHNR and CDR2 is FQNEAQ (reference sequence). The CDR3 consists of 16 residues. The CDR3 bases are TGTGCCAGCAGCTCGGGGGACAGGGGGAGCAATCAGCCCCAGCATTTT. Residues: CASSSGDRGSNQPQHF.

The chain is built from TRBV7-9 and TRBJ2-3; 7 positions match TRBD1. This CDR3 is 16 amino acids long. V lost 4 bases to trimming and J lost 0 bases; unmatched junction nucleotides: 7. Germline V gene sequence: CDR1 SEHNR, CDR2 FQNEAQ (reference sequence). The CDR3 bases are TGTGCCAGCAGCTCCGGACAGGCGACTAGCACAGATACGCAGTATTTT. It specifies CASSSGQATSTDTQYF.

This sequence joins TRBV7-9 and TRBJ1-5, with D possibly being TRBD1 (5 bases). The germline V gene encodes CDR1 SEHNR and CDR2 FQNEAQ (reference sequence). V lost 1 base to trimming and J lost 7 bases, with 14 bases between them. The CDR3 is 15 amino acids. The DNA of the CDR3 is TGTGCCAGCAGCTTAGGCCGGGGCGCGGGGCAGCCCCAGCATTTT. Its protein is CASSLGRGAGQPQHF.

The V and J genes are TRBV27 and TRBJ1-5; TRBD1 matches 7 bases. The CDR3 runs 15 residues. Trimming at V came to 5 bases and at J to 6 bases, leaving 10 bases not matched to a gene. CDR1 MNHEY and CDR2 SMNVEV come from the germline V gene (reference sequence). The CDR3 DNA follows: TGTGCCAGCAGTCCCCCGGGTTACAGGGGTCAGCCCCAGCATTTT. Amino acid sequence: CASSPPGYRGQPQHF.

This chain links TRBV12-5 with TRBJ2-2, with 8 positions matching TRBD1. The CDR3 sequence is 16 residues long. The V and J ends lost 10 bases and 3 bases, in that order; junction bases with no gene match: 13. The germline gives CDR1 LGHNT, CDR2 FRNRAP. The CDR3 reads CATDLIRDRYTGELFF. In DNA, the CDR3 is TGTGCTACTGATTTGATCCGGGACAGGTACACCGGGGAGCTGTTTTTT.

This chain joins TRBV9 and TRBJ1-1; TRBD1 matches at 11 bases. CDR1 and CDR2 from the germline V gene are SGDLS and YYNGEE. J gave up 7 bases and V 4 bases, and 6 bases lay outside the gene matches. The CDR3 runs to 14 residues. The CDR3 sequence: CASSPRTGGIEAFF. CDR3 in DNA: TGTGCCAGCAGCCCTAGGACAGGGGGCATTGAAGCTTTCTTT.

This clone was seen a single time. V gene TRBV10-3 combines with J gene TRBJ2-1, with TRBD2 matching over 13 bases. V trimming: 4 bases; J trimming: 7 bases; junction bases outside the gene matches: 10. Germline values: CDR1 ENHRY, CDR2 SYGVKD. CDR3 length equals 17 residues. The CDR3 is CAISVYSGTSGTNEQFF. CDR3 DNA sequence: TGTGCCATCAGTGTATATTCCGGGACTAGCGGGACAAATGAGCAGTTCTTC.

V gene TRBV7-2 combines with J gene TRBJ2-5; D possibly corresponds to TRBD2 (5 bases). Deletions cut 5 bases from V and 3 bases from J, with 16 bases between. Germline-derived CDR1 and CDR2 are SGHTA and FQGNSA. The CDR3 consists of 15 residues. The CDR3 DNA follows: TGTGCCAGCAGCCCCCGAGGCAGCGGAGAAGAGACCCAGTACTTC. Translated: CASSPRGSGEETQYF.

This chain connects TRBV18 to TRBJ2-7; D unclear. This CDR3 is built from 13 residues. CDR1 is KGHSH and CDR2 is LQKENI in the germline V gene. V shed 3 bases and J shed 3 bases, with 9 bases lying between them. The DNA for the CDR3 is TGTGCCAGCTCACCGCGGCAGCGCTACGAGCAGTACTTC. Translated: CASSPRQRYEQYF.